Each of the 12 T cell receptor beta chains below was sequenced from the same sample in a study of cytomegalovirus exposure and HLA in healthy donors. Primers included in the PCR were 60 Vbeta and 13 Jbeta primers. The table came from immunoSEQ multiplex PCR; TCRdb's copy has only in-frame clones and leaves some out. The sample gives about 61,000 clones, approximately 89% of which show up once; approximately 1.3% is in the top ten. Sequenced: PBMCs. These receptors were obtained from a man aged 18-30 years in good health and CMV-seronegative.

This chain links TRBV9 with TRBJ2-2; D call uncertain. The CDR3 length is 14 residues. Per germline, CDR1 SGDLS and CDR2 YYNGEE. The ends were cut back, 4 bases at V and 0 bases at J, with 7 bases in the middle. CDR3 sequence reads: CASSPSPNTGELFF. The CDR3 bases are TGTGCCAGCAGCCCGAGTCCGAACACCGGGGAGCTGTTTTTT.

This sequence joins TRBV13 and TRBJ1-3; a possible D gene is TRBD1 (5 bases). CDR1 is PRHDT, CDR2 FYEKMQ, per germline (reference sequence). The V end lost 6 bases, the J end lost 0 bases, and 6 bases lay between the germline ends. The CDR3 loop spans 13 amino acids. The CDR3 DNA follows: TGTGCCAGCAGGGGGCCCTCTGGAAACACCATATATTTT. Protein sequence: CASRGPSGNTIYF.

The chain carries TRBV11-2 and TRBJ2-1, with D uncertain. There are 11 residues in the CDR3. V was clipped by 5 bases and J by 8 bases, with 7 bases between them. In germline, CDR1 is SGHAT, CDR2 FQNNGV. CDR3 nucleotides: TGTGCCAGCAGCCGAACTTATGAGCAGTTCTTC. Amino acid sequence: CASSRTYEQFF.

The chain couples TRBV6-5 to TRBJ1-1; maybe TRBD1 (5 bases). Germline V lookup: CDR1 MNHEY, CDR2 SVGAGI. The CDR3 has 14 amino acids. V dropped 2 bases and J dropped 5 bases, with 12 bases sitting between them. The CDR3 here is CASSYGGEPTEAFF. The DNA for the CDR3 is TGTGCCAGCAGTTACGGGGGGGAGCCGACTGAAGCTTTCTTT.

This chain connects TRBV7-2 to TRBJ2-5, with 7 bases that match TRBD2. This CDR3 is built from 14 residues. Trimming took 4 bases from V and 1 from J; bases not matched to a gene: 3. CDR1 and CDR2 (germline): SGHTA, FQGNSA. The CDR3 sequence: CASSSKRGQETQYF. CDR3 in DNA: TGTGCCAGCAGCTCAAAGCGGGGCCAAGAGACCCAGTACTTC. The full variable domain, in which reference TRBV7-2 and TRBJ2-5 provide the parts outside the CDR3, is GAGVSQSPSNKVTEKGKDVELRCDPISGHTALYWYRQSLGQGLEFLIYFQGNSAPDKSGLPSDRFSAERTGGSVSTLTIQRTQQEDSAVYLCASSSKRGQETQYFGPGTRLLVL.

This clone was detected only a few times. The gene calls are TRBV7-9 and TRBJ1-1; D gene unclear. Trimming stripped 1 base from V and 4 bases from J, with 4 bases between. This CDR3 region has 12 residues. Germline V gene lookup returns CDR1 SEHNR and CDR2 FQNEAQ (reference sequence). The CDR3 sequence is CASSLDGTEAFF. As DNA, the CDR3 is TGTGCCAGCAGCTTAGACGGCACTGAAGCTTTCTTT.

CDR3 region: CASSLAGPTGEQYF. CDR3 DNA sequence: TGTGCCAGCAGCTTGGCTGGGCCCACTGGCGAGCAGTACTTC. The genes are TRBV5-5 and TRBJ2-7; D gene uncertain. V dropped 0 bases and J dropped 6 bases, with 13 bases sitting between them. This CDR3 contains 14 residues. Germline lookup yields CDR1 SGHKS and CDR2 YYEKEE (reference sequence).

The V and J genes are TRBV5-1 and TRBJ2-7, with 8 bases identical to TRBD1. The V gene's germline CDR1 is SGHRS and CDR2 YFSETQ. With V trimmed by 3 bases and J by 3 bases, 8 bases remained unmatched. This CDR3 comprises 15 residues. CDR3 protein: CASSWGDRTHYEQYF. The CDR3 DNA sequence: TGCGCCAGCAGCTGGGGGGACAGGACCCACTACGAGCAGTACTTC.

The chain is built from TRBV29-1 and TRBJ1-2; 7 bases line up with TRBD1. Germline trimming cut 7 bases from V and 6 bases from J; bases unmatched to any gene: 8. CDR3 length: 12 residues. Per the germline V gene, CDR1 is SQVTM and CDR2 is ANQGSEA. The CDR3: CSAFRGGDGYTF. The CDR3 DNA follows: TGCAGCGCGTTCAGAGGGGGCGATGGCTACACCTTC.

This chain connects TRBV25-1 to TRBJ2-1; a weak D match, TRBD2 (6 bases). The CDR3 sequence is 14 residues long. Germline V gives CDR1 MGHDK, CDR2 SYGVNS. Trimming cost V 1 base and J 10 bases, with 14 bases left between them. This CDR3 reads CASSEFGPRGEQFF. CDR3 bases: TGTGCCAGCAGTGAATTTGGGCCGCGGGGCGAGCAGTTCTTC.

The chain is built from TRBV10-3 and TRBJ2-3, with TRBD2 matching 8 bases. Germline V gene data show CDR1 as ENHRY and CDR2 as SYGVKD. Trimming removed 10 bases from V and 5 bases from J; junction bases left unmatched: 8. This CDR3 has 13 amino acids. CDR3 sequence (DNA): TGTGCCACCTCGGGACTAGACGTAGATACGCAGTATTTT. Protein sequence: CATSGLDVDTQYF.

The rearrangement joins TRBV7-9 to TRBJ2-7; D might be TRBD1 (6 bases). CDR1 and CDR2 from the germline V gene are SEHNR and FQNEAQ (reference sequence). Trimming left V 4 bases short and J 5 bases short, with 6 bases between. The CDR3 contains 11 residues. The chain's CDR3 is CASSWDNEQYF. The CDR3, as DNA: TGTGCCAGCAGCTGGGACAACGAGCAGTACTTC.